This passage covers 24 T cell receptor beta chains from one sample sequenced in a study of tissue T cells after allogeneic stem cell transplantation. Generated by immunoSEQ multiplex PCR, the TCRdb table keeps only in-frame clones and is missing some. The table lists roughly 3,300 clones, approximately 42% of them singletons. Time point described: mouse harvest day 14 after allogeneic transplant. Mouse grafts combined 10^7 T-cell-depleted bone marrow cells with 10^6 splenic CD5+ T cells. Sequenced input: gut tissue. These receptors were obtained from a female BALB/c mouse given C57BL/6 T cells with graft-versus-host disease after an allogeneic hematopoietic cell transplant.

Comments on this clone: Genes here carry mouse names. The read ends 1 residue before the CDR3 terminus; that terminus is restored from the germline J gene. The chain is built from TRBV16 and TRBJ1-5; 11 bases match TRBD1. V was pared by 1 base and J by 7 bases, with 0 bases of the junction left unmatched. CDR1 and CDR2 from the germline V gene are SGHSA and FRNQAP. CDR3 length: 14 amino acids. CDR3 loop: CASSLGDRGQAPLF. The CDR3 DNA, read in part, is TGTGCAAGCAGCTTAGGGGACAGGGGGCAGGCTCCGCTT.

Turning to this clone: Mouse gene names and germline throughout. The read is 1 residue too short to cover the CDR3 end, so that end is filled in from the germline J gene. The J gene is TRBJ2-4, the V gene TRBV12-1, with a weak D call TRBD1 (6 bases). Trimming shortened V by 2 bases and J by 3 bases, and 8 bases separated the two germline ends. Germline CDR1 is SGHSN and CDR2 is HYEKVE. This CDR3 is 13 amino acids long. CDR3 residues: CASSPQGQNTLYF. The CDR3 bases that were read are TGTGCCAGCTCTCCACAGGGCCAAAACACCTTGTAC.

About this clone itself: Gene names and germline match the mouse. The read finishes 1 residue shy of the CDR3 end, and the germline J gene is used to complete it. The gene calls are TRBV26 and TRBJ2-5; 7 nucleotides line up with TRBD1. J gave up 3 bases and V 2 bases, and 2 bases lay outside the gene matches. This CDR3 comprises 14 residues. CDR1 is KGHPV, CDR2 FQNQEV, per germline (reference sequence). CDR3 DNA, as far as it was read: TGTGCCAGCAGTCTGCCGGGACAGCAAGACACCCAGTAC. As protein: CASSLPGQQDTQY. The CDR3 in its entirety is CASSLPGQQDTQYF.

The table lists this clone with a few counts. Genes here carry mouse names. The DNA ends 1 residue before the CDR3 does, and the rest of the CDR3 is filled in from the germline J gene. This chain links TRBV3 with TRBJ2-3; D may match TRBD1 or TRBD2 (5 bases each). Trimming stripped 3 bases from V and 2 bases from J, with 12 bases between. This CDR3 has 15 residues. Germline values: CDR1 SNHLY, CDR2 FYNGKV (reference sequence). CDR3 sequence: CASSFDGAFAETLYF. The part of the CDR3 DNA that was read is TGTGCCAGCAGCTTCGATGGGGCATTTGCAGAAACGCTGTAT.

As to this clone: Any gene name here is a mouse gene name. The chain's CDR3 is CASSLDKGGLYEQYF. CDR3 DNA (partial): TGTGCAAGCAGCTTAGATAAAGGGGGGCTCTATGAACAGTAC. The rearrangement uses TRBV16 and TRBJ2-7; a weak D match, TRBD2 (7 bases). The read halts 1 residue ahead of the CDR3 end, with the missing end drawn from the germline J gene. Deletions cut 0 bases from V and 3 bases from J, with 12 bases between. The CDR3 covers 15 residues. From germline, CDR1 is SGHSA and CDR2 FRNQAP.

This clone was counted between two and nine times. The gene names given are mouse names. The sequenced CDR3 bases are TGTGCCAGCGGAACCACAGGTTATGAACAGTAC. It codes for CASGTTGYEQY. The CDR3 reads in full as CASGTTGYEQYF. The chain combines TRBV13-2 with TRBJ2-7; D may be TRBD1 (5 bases). The read terminates 1 residue ahead of where the CDR3 ends, so the germline J gene completes it. Trimming left V 5 bases short and J 4 bases short, with 10 bases between. The CDR3 consists of 12 residues. The germline gives CDR1 NNHNN, CDR2 SYGAGS (reference sequence).

On this clone itself: The genes are named according to mouse. The read comes to an end 1 residue before the CDR3 does, leaving the germline J gene to fill in the end. This rearrangement joins TRBV29 to TRBJ2-5; possible D gene TRBD1, 5 bases. Between the trimmed V and J ends, which lost 5 bases and 2 bases, there was a span of 14 bases. The germline CDR1 and CDR2 sequences are MSHET and SYDVDS. The length of the CDR3 is 15 residues. The CDR3 loop is CASSPPGFTQDTQYF. CDR3 bases read: TGTGCTAGCAGTCCCCCAGGGTTTACCCAAGACACCCAGTAC.

This clone turned up a few times. Mouse germline and gene names are used. The CDR3 end is not reached by the read, which stops 1 residue before it; the germline J gene fills it in. The genes are TRBV26 and TRBJ2-1; D possibly matches TRBD1 or TRBD2 (5 bases each). Trimming removed 4 bases at V and 6 bases at J, with 13 bases between. The CDR3 is made up of 14 amino acids. Germline V gene lookup returns CDR1 KGHPV and CDR2 FQNQEV (reference sequence). The CDR3 is CASSREGRGAEQFF. The part of the CDR3 DNA that was read is TGTGCCAGCAGTCGGGAGGGGCGCGGTGCTGAGCAGTTC.

This clone was picked up a small number of times. Genes here carry mouse names. The observed sequence ends 1 residue before the CDR3 terminus, with the missing tail filled in from the germline J gene. The genes are TRBV29 and TRBJ1-1; D remains ambiguous. The V end was cut by 2 bases, the J end by 0 bases, with 4 bases between. Germline V gives CDR1 MSHET, CDR2 SYDVDS. The CDR3 contains 13 residues. Here the CDR3 reads CASSLMANTEVFF. The sequenced CDR3 bases are TGTGCTAGCAGTTTAATGGCAAACACAGAAGTCTTC.

The table lists this clone with a few counts. Gene names follow the mouse nomenclature. The read finishes 1 residue shy of the CDR3 end, and the germline J gene is used to complete it. This chain joins TRBV26 and TRBJ2-5; D is perhaps TRBD1 (6 bases). Germline CDR1 reads KGHPV; CDR2 reads FQNQEV (reference sequence). This CDR3 has 13 amino acids. Trimming cost V 4 bases and J 1 base, with 6 bases left between them. The chain's CDR3 is CASSHRDQDTQYF. The CDR3 bases that were read are TGTGCCAGCAGTCACAGGGACCAAGACACCCAGTAC.

Remarks on this clone: The gene symbols are mouse symbols. The CDR3 loop reads CASSLQGDEQYF. The part of the CDR3 DNA that was read is TGTGCCAGCAGTCTCCAGGGAGATGAACAGTAC. This chain joins TRBV26 and TRBJ2-7; weak D call: TRBD1 (5 bases). From the germline J gene comes the end of the CDR3, since the read stops 1 residue before it. The CDR3 sequence is 12 residues long. CDR1 is KGHPV, CDR2 FQNQEV, per germline (reference sequence). Trimming stripped 3 bases from V and 5 bases from J, with 8 bases between.

On this clone: Gene names and germline refer to mouse. The missing CDR3 end, 1 residue past where the read stops, is filled in from the germline J gene. The V and J genes are TRBV23 and TRBJ2-3. The CDR3 spans 14 residues. Germline loops: CDR1 KGHTA, CDR2 FQNQQP. This CDR3 is CSSSQGEVAETLYF. CDR3 DNA, as far as it was read: TGCTCCAGCAGTCAAGGGGAAGTGGCAGAAACGCTGTAT.

The count of this clone is one. Genes and germline are mouse. The CDR3 end lies 1 residue beyond the end of the read and is filled in from the germline J gene. The rearrangement uses TRBV12-1 and TRBJ1-4, with D unclear. This CDR3 spans 15 amino acids. Trimming took off 0 bases at V and 0 bases at J, with 7 bases between the two ends. Germline V lookup: CDR1 SGHSN, CDR2 HYEKVE. The CDR3 sequence is CASSLGPVSNERLFF. CDR3 DNA (partial): TGTGCCAGCTCTCTCGGGCCCGTTTCCAACGAAAGATTATTT.

With regard to this clone: Gene names are mouse gene names. The read falls 1 residue short of the CDR3 end, and the missing part is taken from the germline J gene. The chain is built from TRBV3 and TRBJ2-5; D is possibly TRBD1 or TRBD2 (5 bases each). V shed 1 base and J shed 2 bases, with 7 bases lying between them. Per germline, CDR1 SNHLY and CDR2 FYNGKV (reference sequence). This CDR3 is built from 14 residues. The CDR3: CASSLGGFQDTQYF. CDR3 bases read: TGTGCCAGCAGCTTAGGGGGGTTCCAAGACACCCAGTAC.

This clone is labeled as large (0.1 to 1%). Genes and germline are mouse. The read halts 1 residue ahead of the CDR3 end, with the missing end drawn from the germline J gene. The rearrangement joins TRBV1 to TRBJ2-7, with 9 bases aligning to TRBD1. CDR3 length: 13 residues. In germline, CDR1 is NSQYPW, CDR2 LRSPGD (reference sequence). V lost 3 bases and J lost 6; bases outside the gene matches: 3. The CDR3 DNA, read in part, is TGCACCTGCAGTGCCGGACAGGGGATTGAACAGTAC. Translated: CTCSAGQGIEQY. The CDR3 in its entirety is CTCSAGQGIEQYF.

In this sample, this clone turned up a few times. Gene names follow the mouse nomenclature. The read terminates 1 residue ahead of where the CDR3 ends, so the germline J gene completes it. The chain is built from TRBV13-2 and TRBJ2-7, with 7 bases matching TRBD1. Trimming removed 1 base from V and 4 bases from J; junction bases left unmatched: 8. CDR1 and CDR2 (germline): NNHNN, SYGAGS (reference sequence). The CDR3 is made up of 15 amino acids. The CDR3 protein is CASGDPRQGVYEQYF. CDR3 bases read: TGTGCCAGCGGTGATCCCCGACAGGGAGTTTATGAACAGTAC.

With regard to this clone: Mouse names are used for the genes. The read terminates 1 residue ahead of where the CDR3 ends, so the germline J gene completes it. The chain couples TRBV26 to TRBJ2-3; 8 bases fit TRBD1. J was trimmed by 7 bases and V by 11 bases; bases with no gene match: 11. The germline V gene has CDR1 KGHPV and CDR2 FQNQEV (reference sequence). The CDR3 length is 13 residues. The covered CDR3 bases are TGTGCCCGCACTGGACAGGGCGCACAAACGCTGTAT. It encodes CARTGQGAQTLY. The full CDR3 protein is CARTGQGAQTLYF.

By share, this clone counts as medium-sized. Germline and genes here are mouse. The read gets to within 1 residue of the CDR3 end, and the germline J gene fills in the rest. The chain joins TRBV23 to TRBJ2-7; the listed D gene, TRBD1, was not tested against the DNA. In germline, CDR1 is KGHTA, CDR2 FQNQQP. The CDR3 covers 15 residues. The CDR3 bases that were read are TGCTCCAGCAGTCAATTGACAGGGAGCTCCTATGAACAGTAC. Translating it yields CSSSQLTGSSYEQY. In full, the CDR3 reads CSSSQLTGSSYEQYF.

Comments on this clone: Each gene name is a mouse one. The CDR3 extends 1 residue past the end of the read, so its final part is completed from the germline J gene. J is TRBJ2-7 and V is TRBV13-1; D remains ambiguous. The germline V gene encodes CDR1 NSHNY and CDR2 SYGAGN. The CDR3 spans 13 residues. V was cut by 2 bases and J by 0 bases, with 6 bases left in between. Partial CDR3 DNA: TGTGCCAGCAGTGAGGATGACTCCTATGAACAGTAC. It encodes CASSEDDSYEQY. In full, the CDR3 is CASSEDDSYEQYF.

In regard to this clone: Genes and germline come from the mouse. Sequencing ends 1 residue short of the CDR3 end; the germline J gene provides the rest. The chain combines TRBV5 with TRBJ2-3, with 10 nucleotides matching TRBD2. Trimming cost V 5 bases and J 3 bases; bases outside gene matches: 2. The CDR3 is made up of 14 amino acids. CDR1 and CDR2 from the germline V gene are LGHNA and YNLKQL (reference sequence). The sequenced CDR3 bases are TGTGCCAGCAGCTCGACTGGGGGGGCAGAAACGCTGTAT. Its translation: CASSSTGGAETLY. From start to end, the CDR3 is CASSSTGGAETLYF.

This clone has only a few counts. Each gene name is a mouse one. The missing CDR3 end, 1 residue past where the read stops, is filled in from the germline J gene. The rearrangement links TRBV12-1 to TRBJ1-1; no clear D gene. The length of the CDR3 is 13 residues. Trimming cost V 4 bases and J 0 bases, with 8 bases left between them. Germline CDR1 SGHSN, CDR2 HYEKVE. CDR3 sequence reads: CASSRGANTEVFF. The covered CDR3 bases are TGTGCCAGCTCGCGGGGAGCAAACACAGAAGTCTTC.

With respect to this clone: Gene names and germline match the mouse. The CDR3 end falls 1 residue outside the read, so it is completed with the germline J gene. This rearrangement joins TRBV13-1 to TRBJ1-1; possible D gene TRBD1, 5 bases. The CDR3 covers 16 residues. The ends were cut back, 0 bases at V and 0 bases at J, with 12 bases in the middle. The V gene's germline CDR1 is NSHNY and CDR2 SYGAGN. The CDR3 spells CASSDAQGGANTEVFF. The sequenced CDR3 bases are TGTGCCAGCAGTGATGCGCAGGGAGGGGCAAACACAGAAGTCTTC.

This clone was seen more than once but under ten times. Gene names refer to mouse genes. The read falls 1 residue short of the CDR3 end, and the missing part is taken from the germline J gene. This chain uses TRBV3 with TRBJ2-3, with D perhaps being TRBD1 or TRBD2 (5 bases each). Trimming removed 2 bases at V and 0 bases at J, with 9 bases between. Germline CDR1 is SNHLY and CDR2 is FYNGKV (reference sequence). The CDR3 totals 15 residues. The sequenced part of the CDR3 DNA is TGTGCCAGCAGCTTACGTGGGGCGAGTGCAGAAACGCTGTAT. Its protein is CASSLRGASAETLY. The entire CDR3 sequence reads CASSLRGASAETLYF.

As regards this clone: Genes and germline are mouse. Sequencing ends 1 residue short of the CDR3 end; the germline J gene provides the rest. J is TRBJ2-1 and V is TRBV15; TRBD2 matches 7 bases. After removal of 6 bases from V and 3 bases from J, the junction contained 2 bases not matched to a gene. This CDR3 comprises 13 residues. The germline gives CDR1 SGHND, CDR2 FRSKSL. The chain's CDR3 is CASSLGGYAEQFF. Incomplete CDR3 DNA: TGTGCCAGCAGCTTGGGGGGCTATGCTGAGCAGTTC.